The rows below give T cell receptor beta chains drawn from one sample of a study of cytomegalovirus exposure and HLA in healthy donors. Data came from immunoSEQ multiplex PCR; TCRdb stores just in-frame clones and leaves some out. The table records roughly 100,000 clones, about four fifths of them present only once. The source material was PBMCs. The receptor set was obtained from a male donor in good health and CMV-seropositive. Both conserved end residues are part of each CDR3. D genes are given only for firm matches. A clone size is listed for some rows: how often the clone was seen (once, few, many), or a class if it is expanded.

d_gene,abundance,j_gene,v_gene,CDR3aa,CDR3nt
TRBD1,-,TRBJ2-7,TRBV25-1,CASSDPDRGLYEQYF,TGTGCCAGCAGTGACCCGGACAGGGGGCTTTACGAGCAGTACTTC
-,-,TRBJ2-5,TRBV30,CAWSGQGSRWTQYF,TGTGCCTGGAGTGGTCAGGGTTCGAGGTGGACCCAGTACTTC
TRBD1,-,TRBJ1-2,TRBV19,CASSMDRGRYGYTF,TGTGCCAGTAGTATGGACAGGGGGCGTTATGGCTACACCTTC
-,-,TRBJ1-2,TRBV5-6,CASSWGGQTYTF,TGTGCCAGCAGCTGGGGGGGACAAACCTACACCTTC
-,-,TRBJ2-7,TRBV7-2,CASSLGAGTAYEQYF,TGTGCCAGCAGCTTAGGAGCAGGAACAGCCTACGAGCAGTACTTC
-,few,TRBJ1-1,TRBV7-3,CASSLGPTNTEAFF,TGTGCCAGCAGCTTAGGGCCGACGAACACTGAAGCTTTCTTT
-,-,TRBJ1-4,TRBV9,CASSVASSNEKLFF,TGTGCCAGCAGCGTAGCTTCCTCTAATGAAAAACTGTTTTTT
-,-,TRBJ1-5,TRBV10-2,CASSDDTYYSNQPQHF,TGCGCCAGCAGTGACGACACCTATTATAGCAATCAGCCCCAGCATTTT
TRBD2,once,TRBJ2-5,TRBV5-1,CASRLAGETQYF,TGCGCCAGTAGACTAGCGGGAGAGACCCAGTACTTC
-,-,TRBJ1-1,TRBV18,CASSPGRQGRTEAFF,TGTGCCAGCTCACCTGGGCGGCAGGGGAGAACTGAAGCTTTCTTT
-,-,TRBJ2-2,TRBV2,CASNGGAYTGELFF,TGTGCCAGCAATGGCGGGGCTTACACCGGGGAGCTGTTTTTT
-,-,TRBJ2-1,TRBV9,CASSERSSYNEQFF,TGTGCCAGCAGCGAAAGGAGCTCCTACAATGAGCAGTTCTTC
TRBD1,-,TRBJ2-7,TRBV4-2,CASSQTTGGHSYEQYF,TGTGCCAGCAGCCAGACGACAGGGGGCCACTCCTACGAGCAGTACTTC
TRBD1,few,TRBJ1-4,TRBV4-1,CASSPWDSSNEKLFF,TGCGCCAGCAGCCCCTGGGACAGCTCAAATGAAAAACTGTTTTTT
-,-,TRBJ1-1,TRBV5-1,CASSLWQGGNTEAFF,TGCGCCAGCAGCTTGTGGCAGGGAGGGAACACTGAAGCTTTCTTT
TRBD2,-,TRBJ2-5,TRBV5-1,CASSFSGGTQETQYF,TGCGCCAGCAGCTTCAGCGGGGGGACTCAAGAGACCCAGTACTTC
TRBD1,-,TRBJ1-1,TRBV10-3,CAISGNRGNTEAFF,TGTGCCATCAGTGGGAACAGGGGGAACACTGAAGCTTTCTTT
-,-,TRBJ2-7,TRBV5-1,CASSLAQGSSYEQYF,TGCGCCAGCAGCTTGGCGCAGGGGAGCTCCTACGAGCAGTACTTC
-,-,TRBJ1-2,TRBV30,CAWSVPRTRISYTF,TGTGCCTGGAGTGTGCCTCGGACACGAATTAGCTACACCTTC
-,-,TRBJ2-2,TRBV4-3,CASSQGRLLNTGELFF,TGCGCCAGCAGCCAAGGAAGACTCCTGAACACCGGGGAGCTGTTTTTT
-,-,TRBJ1-2,TRBV19,CASSIRTAYGYTF,TGTGCCAGTAGTATTCGGACAGCCTATGGCTACACCTTC
-,-,TRBJ2-1,TRBV4-1,CASSHSGRNEQFF,TGCGCCAGCAGCCACTCGGGGAGAAATGAGCAGTTCTTC
TRBD1,-,TRBJ1-1,TRBV7-9,CASSFGTGGNTEAFF,TGTGCCAGCAGCTTCGGGACAGGGGGGAACACTGAAGCTTTCTTT
TRBD1,-,TRBJ2-3,TRBV5-1,CASSLGDRATDTQYF,TGCGCCAGCAGCTTGGGGGACAGGGCAACAGATACGCAGTATTTT
TRBD1,once,TRBJ1-1,TRBV7-3,CASGPGGTEAFF,TGTGCCAGCGGACCAGGGGGCACTGAAGCTTTCTTT
-,-,TRBJ1-5,TRBV6-1,CASSDEARLPQHF,TGTGCCAGCAGTGACGAGGCGCGTCTGCCCCAGCATTTT
TRBD1,-,TRBJ1-6,TRBV7-2,CASSWLGTGVYNSPLHF,TGTGCCAGCAGCTGGCTAGGGACAGGGGTTTATAATTCACCCCTCCACTTT
TRBD2,once,TRBJ2-1,TRBV5-1,CASSLVAGGYNEQFF,TGCGCCAGCAGCTTGGTAGCGGGGGGTTACAATGAGCAGTTCTTC
-,-,TRBJ1-1,TRBV28,CASSSRPGGGSTEAFF,TGTGCCAGCAGCTCCCGCCCGGGGGGCGGGTCCACTGAAGCTTTCTTT
-,-,TRBJ2-7,TRBV10-1,CASTQTGQAQALNTGEQYF,TGCGCCAGCACTCAGACTGGGCAGGCACAGGCCCTAAATACCGGTGAGCAGTACTTC
-,-,TRBJ1-6,TRBV7-2,CASSLYGAGMNSPLHF,TGTGCCAGCAGCTTATATGGGGCAGGGATGAATTCACCCCTCCACTTT
TRBD1,-,TRBJ1-6,TRBV6-6,CASSGQGANSPLHF,TGTGCCAGCAGTGGACAGGGGGCAAATTCACCCCTCCACTTT
TRBD1,few,TRBJ1-2,TRBV6-5,CASSYGNRGQGYTF,TGTGCCAGCAGTTATGGGAACAGGGGGCAAGGCTACACCTTC
TRBD1,-,TRBJ1-2,TRBV18,CASAPGGDYGYTF,TGTGCCAGCGCACCAGGGGGGGACTATGGCTACACCTTC
TRBD2,-,TRBJ2-5,TRBV2,CASSAGTSDIKTQYF,TGTGCCAGCAGCGCCGGGACTAGCGATATCAAGACCCAGTACTTC
-,-,TRBJ2-7,TRBV5-4,CASSLAELSSYEQYF,TGTGCCAGCAGCTTAGCGGAATTAAGCTCCTACGAGCAGTACTTC
-,-,TRBJ1-4,TRBV28,CASSFQGNEKLFF,TGTGCCAGCAGTTTCCAGGGAAATGAAAAACTGTTTTTT
TRBD1,-,TRBJ1-2,TRBV4-3,CASSQNAGGSYGYTF,TGCGCCAGCAGCCAAAATGCAGGGGGCAGCTATGGCTACACCTTC
-,-,TRBJ2-5,TRBV30,CAWSVPTGNQETQYF,TGTGCCTGGAGTGTACCGACGGGTAACCAAGAGACCCAGTACTTC
TRBD1,-,TRBJ2-7,TRBV5-1,CASSLMDRGQNEQYF,TGCGCCAGCAGCTTAATGGACAGGGGGCAAAACGAGCAGTACTTC
TRBD1,-,TRBJ1-4,TRBV7-8,CASSLLETGTANEKLFF,TGTGCCAGCAGCTTATTAGAAACCGGGACAGCTAATGAAAAACTGTTTTTT
-,-,TRBJ2-5,TRBV18,CASSPYPGETQYF,TGTGCCAGCTCACCATATCCGGGGGAGACCCAGTACTTC
TRBD1,-,TRBJ1-1,TRBV12-5,CASGLRQGAGDAFF,TGTGCTAGTGGTTTGCGGCAGGGGGCAGGTGATGCTTTCTTT
TRBD1,-,TRBJ2-1,TRBV15,CATSRVGTGLNNEQFF,TGTGCCACCAGCAGAGTGGGGACAGGGCTGAACAATGAGCAGTTCTTC
TRBD1,once,TRBJ1-2,TRBV30,CAWDRQGAYYGYTF,TGTGCCTGGGATCGACAGGGGGCTTACTATGGCTACACCTTC
-,-,TRBJ2-7,TRBV27,CASSPPGARGSYEQYF,TGTGCCAGCAGTCCCCCCGGGGCTCGGGGGTCCTACGAGCAGTACTTC